The text below deals with one TCR beta chain. Its antigen is unknown. With 60 Vbeta and 13 Jbeta primers, the PCR was carried out. Clones were sequenced by immunoSEQ multiplex PCR, and TCRdb holds only the in-frame ones, with some missing. There are roughly 170,000 clones in the sample; around 78% occur only once, and about 0.69% lies in the top ten. The sample originates from a study of cytomegalovirus exposure and HLA in healthy donors. Study-level results: Being indistinguishable, some V segments were excluded, TRBV6-2 and TRBV6-3 among them. No immune exposure information besides CMV serostatus was available. The study reported that TCR beta sequences accurately predicted HLA-A and HLA-B alleles in most subjects. Reportedly, a later analysis found an Asian-associated ancestry cluster had fewer N-insertions than the roughly 700-donor mean.

The CDR3 totals 13 residues. V lost 6 bases and J lost 9, with 15 bases in between. Germline CDR1 SNHLY, CDR2 FYNNEI. The specimen was PBMCs. This TCR was sampled from a female donor in good health and CMV-seronegative. J is TRBJ2-1 and V is TRBV2, with a weak D call TRBD1 (6 bases). CDR3 sequence reads: CASSGTGISEQFF. The CDR3 bases are TGTGCCAGCAGCGGAACAGGGATAAGTGAGCAGTTCTTC.